This TCR beta chain was recovered during a study of blood T cell repertoires in COVID-19. Germline-derived CDR1 and CDR2 are GTSNPN and SVGIG (reference sequence). Trimming left V 5 bases short and J 3 bases short, with 11 bases between. This CDR3 region has 13 residues. Libraries were prepared by immunoSEQ multiplex PCR; TCRdb keeps only in-frame clonotypes and omits some of them. Of around 110,000 clones listed, roughly 80% were seen once; the top ten hold about 2.2%. The sequenced sample was peripheral blood. The clonotype was recovered from a man younger than 40 with acute or convalescent COVID-19. V and J are TRBV30 and TRBJ1-5; perhaps TRBD1 as D (5 bases). DNA for the CDR3: TGTGCCTGGGAACCGGGACTCAATCAGCCCCAGCATTTT. It translates to CAWEPGLNQPQHF.